The clone carrying this TCR beta chain appeared a few times. The CDR3 has 15 residues. V shed 6 bases, J shed 3 bases, and the junction held 8 bases outside the gene matches. Germline V gene data show CDR1 as MGHRA and CDR2 as YSYEKL. The authors' processing: Nucleated cell counts were estimated from reference gene primer amplification. This table comes from immunoSEQ multiplex PCR, and its TCRdb copy is limited to in-frame clones, with some not included. That table furnishes V, J and clone size, whereas the DNA furnished D and trimming. The sample holds roughly 170,000 clones, less than 85% seen once. The sample originates from a study of blood T cell repertoires in COVID-19. As for the study in general: Donors in the United States, Italy and Spain gave samples during acute or convalescent COVID-19. From T cells, B-cell-depleted T cells, or PBMCs came the material, which was cDNA or gDNA.

The chain joins TRBV4-1 to TRBJ1-5; TRBD1 matches 7 bases. Specimen: peripheral blood. This receptor was taken from a woman over 75 with acute or convalescent COVID-19. CDR3 sequence (DNA): TGCGCCAGCAGTTTGCAGACAGGGAACAATCAGCCCCAGCATTTT. Encoded protein: CASSLQTGNNQPQHF.